The rows below give T cell receptor beta chains drawn from one sample of a study of cytomegalovirus exposure and HLA in healthy donors. Data came from immunoSEQ multiplex PCR; TCRdb stores just in-frame clones and leaves some out. The sample holds under 150,000 clones, roughly two thirds seen once. The sample was PBMCs. All receptors derive from a man between 18 and 35 years old in good health and CMV-seropositive. CDR3s include the opening cysteine and the closing phenylalanine or tryptophan. The D gene is left open where the match is weak. Size tells how often a clone was seen (once, few, many) or the class of an expanded clone, and some rows leave it out.

D gene	clone size	V gene	J gene	CDR3 protein	CDR3 DNA
.	.	TRBV15	TRBJ1-1	CATSRGGGEGYTEAFF	TGTGCCACCAGCAGAGGGGGAGGGGAGGGGTACACTGAAGCTTTCTTT
.	.	TRBV5-6	TRBJ2-2	CASSLVRSLAETTGELFF	TGTGCCAGCAGCCTTGTTAGGTCGTTAGCGGAGACCACCGGGGAGCTGTTTTTT
TRBD1	.	TRBV6-4	TRBJ1-2	CASSLETGTYGYTF	TGTGCCAGCAGTCTCGAGACAGGGACCTATGGCTACACCTTC
.	.	TRBV20-1	TRBJ2-7	CSASTEGITYF	TGCAGTGCCAGCACAGAGGGTATTACGTACTTC
TRBD1	.	TRBV11-3	TRBJ1-2	CASSEQGSGYTF	TGTGCCAGCAGCGAACAGGGGTCCGGCTACACCTTC
TRBD2	.	TRBV12-5	TRBJ2-1	CASGLSPPPSGGYNEQFF	TGTGCTAGTGGTTTGTCTCCCCCCCCTAGCGGGGGATACAATGAGCAGTTCTTC
.	few	TRBV10-3	TRBJ2-1	CAISESSRSPRGQFF	TGTGCCATCAGTGAGTCCTCTAGATCTCCGAGAGGGCAGTTCTTC
.	once	TRBV2	TRBJ1-4	CASRGGSEKLFF	TGTGCCAGCAGAGGCGGGAGTGAAAAACTGTTTTTT
.	.	TRBV6-5	TRBJ1-6	CASSYSGHQLNSPLHF	TGTGCCAGCAGTTACTCAGGACACCAACTAAATTCACCCCTCCACTTT
TRBD1	.	TRBV5-4	TRBJ2-7	CASSLLTGSSYEQYF	TGTGCCAGCAGCTTGCTGACAGGGAGCTCCTACGAGCAGTACTTC
TRBD1	once	TRBV19	TRBJ2-5	CASSAMTGSVLETQYF	TGTGCCAGTAGCGCAATGACAGGGAGCGTTCTAGAGACCCAGTACTTC
TRBD2	.	TRBV4-1	TRBJ2-1	CASSPLLASYNEQFF	TGCGCCAGCAGCCCCCTACTAGCGTCTTACAATGAGCAGTTCTTC
.	.	TRBV7-6	TRBJ2-3	CASSLPGYDTDTQYF	TGTGCCAGCAGCTTACCAGGGTATGACACAGATACGCAGTATTTT
TRBD1	.	TRBV10-2	TRBJ1-2	CASSDSRDRTGYTF	TGCGCCAGCAGTGACTCCCGGGACAGGACTGGCTACACCTTC
.	.	TRBV7-9	TRBJ1-1	CASSLIIQMNTEAFF	TGTGCCAGCAGCTTAATCATCCAGATGAACACTGAAGCTTTCTTT
TRBD1	.	TRBV6-1	TRBJ1-2	CATHTRDSNYGYTF	TGTGCCACCCATACCCGGGACAGCAACTATGGCTACACCTTC
TRBD1	.	TRBV27	TRBJ1-4	CASSSGTGLDEKLFF	TGTGCCAGCAGTTCCGGGACAGGGTTGGACGAAAAACTGTTTTTT
.	.	TRBV4-1	TRBJ1-2	CASSLHRDSDNYGYTF	TGCGCCAGCAGCCTTCACCGGGACTCTGATAACTATGGCTACACCTTC
TRBD1	.	TRBV25-1	TRBJ2-1	CASSTGTGNEQFF	TGTGCCAGCAGCACCGGGACAGGCAATGAGCAGTTCTTC
.	.	TRBV5-1	TRBJ2-5	CASSLNGETQYF	TGCGCCAGCAGCCTTAACGGAGAGACCCAGTACTTC
TRBD2	.	TRBV10-3	TRBJ2-3	CAISESSSGGSTDTQYF	TGTGCCATCAGTGAGTCATCTAGCGGGGGAAGCACAGATACGCAGTATTTT
TRBD1	few	TRBV7-2	TRBJ1-5	CASSRSPGQGGSNQPQHF	TGTGCCAGCAGCAGATCCCCCGGACAGGGCGGTAGCAATCAGCCCCAGCATTTT
TRBD1	few	TRBV27	TRBJ2-1	CASSLRTGDYNEQFF	TGTGCCAGCAGCCTTCGGACAGGGGACTACAATGAGCAGTTCTTC
.	.	TRBV5-6	TRBJ2-3	CASSFKTPGHQKVGTQYF	TGTGCCAGCAGCTTCAAGACTCCGGGACACCAAAAGGTCGGTACGCAGTATTTT
TRBD1	.	TRBV19	TRBJ1-1	CASSIASGGRGMNTEAFF	TGTGCCAGTAGTATCGCATCAGGGGGCCGGGGTATGAACACTGAAGCTTTCTTT
.	few	TRBV10-3	TRBJ2-3	CAISLDPTSTDTQYF	TGTGCCATCAGCCTAGATCCCACTAGCACAGATACGCAGTATTTT
.	.	TRBV25-1	TRBJ1-2	CASSELLPTEANYGYTF	TGTGCCAGCAGTGAATTGTTGCCGACAGAAGCTAACTATGGCTACACCTTC
TRBD1	.	TRBV5-4	TRBJ1-2	CASSYDRAYGYTF	TGTGCCAGCAGCTACGACAGGGCCTATGGCTACACCTTC
.	.	TRBV6-5	TRBJ2-1	CASSQTGFSYNEQFF	TGTGCCAGCAGTCAAACTGGTTTCTCCTACAATGAGCAGTTCTTC
TRBD1	.	TRBV7-9	TRBJ1-1	CASSTAQGARNTEAFF	TGTGCCAGCAGCACCGCACAGGGGGCGAGAAACACTGAAGCTTTCTTT
TRBD2	.	TRBV14	TRBJ2-5	CASSQVSVGLAEETQYF	TGTGCCAGCAGCCAAGTTAGCGTCGGGCTAGCGGAAGAGACCCAGTACTTC
.	.	TRBV10-3	TRBJ1-1	CAINQGGTEAFF	TGTGCCATCAACCAGGGTGGGACTGAAGCTTTCTTT
.	.	TRBV7-8	TRBJ1-2	CASSLDTVYGYTF	TGTGCCAGCAGCTTAGACACCGTCTATGGCTACACCTTC
.	.	TRBV5-6	TRBJ2-3	CAGSSLALGTDTQYF	TGTGCCGGCAGCTCGCTAGCCCTGGGCACAGATACGCAGTATTTT
TRBD2	few	TRBV7-3	TRBJ2-3	CASSQIAGGSTDTQYF	TGTGCCAGCAGCCAAATAGCGGGGGGCAGCACAGATACGCAGTATTTT
TRBD1	.	TRBV7-9	TRBJ1-1	CASSLASGGTEAFF	TGTGCCAGCAGCTTAGCGTCAGGGGGAACTGAAGCTTTCTTT
.	.	TRBV6-1	TRBJ1-6	CASSGGVFGGSPLHF	TGTGCCAGCAGTGGCGGGGTTTTCGGGGGTTCACCCCTCCACTTT
.	.	TRBV7-2	TRBJ2-5	CASSFTTPGTQYF	TGTGCCAGCAGCTTTACGACCCCAGGAACCCAGTACTTC
.	.	TRBV7-2	TRBJ2-2	CASSFYWDTPGRELFF	TGTGCCAGCAGTTTTTACTGGGACACCCCGGGAAGGGAGCTGTTTTTT
.	.	TRBV5-1	TRBJ2-5	CASSLGRFAQGGSKTQYF	TGCGCCAGCAGCTTGGGGCGATTCGCGCAGGGGGGTTCGAAGACCCAGTACTTC
.	.	TRBV5-1	TRBJ1-4	CASSERGGFFF	TGCGCCAGCTCCGAGCGAGGCGGGTTTTTTTTT
.	many	TRBV28	TRBJ1-4	CASSGEGDEKLFF	TGTGCCAGCTCAGGGGAGGGAGATGAAAAACTGTTTTTT
.	.	TRBV5-1	TRBJ1-1	CASSSVGQGLTEAFF	TGCGCCAGCAGCTCGGTGGGGCAGGGCCTCACTGAAGCTTTCTTT
TRBD1	.	TRBV5-1	TRBJ1-2	CASSLVGTGANYGYTF	TGCGCCAGCAGCTTGGTCGGGACAGGGGCTAACTATGGCTACACCTTC
.	medium-sized	TRBV10-2	TRBJ1-2	CASSDTDSLLNYGYTF	TGCGCCAGCAGTGACACCGACAGCTTGCTTAACTATGGCTACACCTTC
.	.	TRBV7-6	TRBJ1-6	CASSFGRLNSPLHF	TGTGCCAGCAGCTTCGGTCGGTTAAATTCACCCCTCCACTTT
.	.	TRBV18	TRBJ1-1	CASSQGYGNTEAFF	TGTGCCAGCTCACAGGGGTATGGGAACACTGAAGCTTTCTTT
TRBD2	.	TRBV19	TRBJ2-5	CASNNGLAGLETQYF	TGTGCCAGTAATAATGGACTAGCGGGGTTGGAGACCCAGTACTTC
TRBD1	.	TRBV9	TRBJ2-1	CASSVDRASYNEQFF	TGTGCCAGCAGCGTGGACAGGGCGTCCTACAATGAGCAGTTCTTC
.	.	TRBV6-6	TRBJ2-3	CASSYNRDTDTQYF	TGTGCCAGCAGTTACAACCGGGACACAGATACGCAGTATTTT
TRBD1	.	TRBV27	TRBJ2-7	CASSWTGYEQYF	TGTGCCAGCAGTTGGACAGGCTACGAGCAGTACTTC
TRBD1	few	TRBV11-3	TRBJ1-1	CASSPGGPKAFF	TGTGCCAGCAGTCCAGGGGGCCCTAAAGCTTTCTTT
TRBD2	.	TRBV5-4	TRBJ2-2	CASSLAGGGELFF	TGTGCCAGCAGCTTGGCGGGGGGCGGGGAGCTGTTTTTT
TRBD1	few	TRBV5-1	TRBJ2-3	CASSKGQNTDTQYF	TGCGCCAGCAGCAAGGGACAGAACACAGATACGCAGTATTTT
.	few	TRBV7-9	TRBJ1-1	CASSRDSPGAFF	TGTGCCAGCAGCAGAGACAGTCCGGGAGCTTTCTTT
TRBD1	.	TRBV4-1	TRBJ2-3	CASSQRDSDTQYF	TGCGCCAGCAGCCAACGGGACAGTGATACGCAGTATTTT
TRBD1	.	TRBV6-5	TRBJ2-7	CASSPGQGGYEQYF	TGTGCCAGCAGTCCGGGACAGGGTGGGTACGAGCAGTACTTC
.	.	TRBV5-6	TRBJ1-6	CASSLTGNSPLHF	TGTGCCAGCAGCTTGACAGGAAATTCACCCCTCCACTTT
.	.	TRBV15	TRBJ2-3	CATALGPSTDTQYF	TGTGCCACGGCCTTGGGGCCTAGCACAGATACGCAGTATTTT